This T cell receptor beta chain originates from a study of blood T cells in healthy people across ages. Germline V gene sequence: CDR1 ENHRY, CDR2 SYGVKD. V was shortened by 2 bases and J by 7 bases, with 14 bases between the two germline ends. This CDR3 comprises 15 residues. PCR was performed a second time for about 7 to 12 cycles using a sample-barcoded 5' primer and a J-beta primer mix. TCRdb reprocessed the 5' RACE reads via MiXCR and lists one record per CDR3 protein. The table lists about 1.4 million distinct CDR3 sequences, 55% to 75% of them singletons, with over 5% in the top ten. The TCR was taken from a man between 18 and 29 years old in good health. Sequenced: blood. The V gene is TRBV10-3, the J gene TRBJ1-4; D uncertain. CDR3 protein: CAISEEVRSAEKLFF. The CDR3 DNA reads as TGTGCCATCAGTGAGGAGGTCAGGAGTGCTGAAAAACTGTTTTTT.